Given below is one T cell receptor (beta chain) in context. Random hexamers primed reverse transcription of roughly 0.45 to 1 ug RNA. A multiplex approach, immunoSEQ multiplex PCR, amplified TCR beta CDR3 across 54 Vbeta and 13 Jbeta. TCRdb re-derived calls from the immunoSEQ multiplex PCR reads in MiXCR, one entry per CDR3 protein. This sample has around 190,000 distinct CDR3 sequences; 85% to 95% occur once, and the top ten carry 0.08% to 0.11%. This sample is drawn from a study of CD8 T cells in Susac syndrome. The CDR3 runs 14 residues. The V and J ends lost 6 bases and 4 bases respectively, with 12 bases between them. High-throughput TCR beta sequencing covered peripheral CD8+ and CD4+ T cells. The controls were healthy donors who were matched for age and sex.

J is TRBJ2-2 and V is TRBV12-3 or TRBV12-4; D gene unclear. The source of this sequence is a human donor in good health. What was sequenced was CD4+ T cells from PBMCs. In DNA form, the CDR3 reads TGTGCCAGCAGCTTAACCGGCCGCACCGGGGAGCTGTTTTTT. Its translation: CASSLTGRTGELFF.